Listed below are T cell receptor beta chains from one sample, sequenced in a study of blood T cell repertoires in COVID-19. This table comes from immunoSEQ multiplex PCR, and its TCRdb copy is limited to in-frame clones, with some not included. This sample has 50,000 to 75,000 clones, with roughly 78% found just once. Sequencing used peripheral blood. The receptors stem from a man between 60 and 70 years old with COVID-19, enrolled during active disease. Each CDR3 is given with its conserved first and last residue. D genes are given only for firm matches. Size is omitted from some rows. Given values are once, few, many or a class for expanded clones.

j_call d_call v_call clone_size cdr3_nt cdr3_aa
TRBJ2-2 TRBD2 TRBV5-4 - TGTGCCAGCAGCTTGTCCAGAGGACTAGCGAACGGGGAGCTGTTTTTT CASSLSRGLANGELFF
TRBJ1-4 - TRBV4-2 - TGTGCCAGCAGCCTCATCTTAGGGGGGGCCACTAATGAAAAACTGTTTTTT CASSLILGGATNEKLFF
TRBJ2-1 - TRBV9 - TGTGCCAGCACCCCACAGGGGGGAGGGGGGGCGTCCTACAATGAGCAGTTCTTC CASTPQGGGGASYNEQFF
TRBJ1-5 - TRBV10-3 - TGTGCCATCAGTGACGGCCTTCAGGATAGTCGCAATCAGCCCCAGCATTTT CAISDGLQDSRNQPQHF
TRBJ1-3 TRBD1 TRBV7-6 few TGTGCCAGCAGCACCCCCAGGGGGGGAAACACCATATATTTT CASSTPRGGNTIYF
TRBJ1-1 - TRBV19 - TGTGCCAGTAGCCCGGGGAGGGGCAGGGGTGAGAACACTGAAGCTTTCTTT CASSPGRGRGENTEAFF
TRBJ2-7 - TRBV5-1 - TGCGCCAGCAGCGGCGGGGATCGGTACGAGCAGTACTTC CASSGGDRYEQYF
TRBJ2-7 - TRBV29-1 - TGCAGCGTTGAAGAGACTTACGAGCAGTACTTC CSVEETYEQYF
TRBJ2-5 TRBD2 TRBV7-9 - TGTGCCAGCAGCCCCGGACTAGCGGGGGGGCGTGAGACCCAGTACTTC CASSPGLAGGRETQYF
TRBJ2-5 TRBD1 TRBV4-1 - TGCGCCAGCAGCCTACAGGGGGCGAGCGAGACCCAGTACTTC CASSLQGASETQYF
TRBJ2-3 - TRBV3-1/TRBV3-2 once TGTGCCAGCAAAGCGGGCGCAGATACGCAGTATTTT CASKAGADTQYF
TRBJ2-3 TRBD2 TRBV29-1 few TGCAGCGTGGGACTAGCGGTCACAGATACGCAGTATTTT CSVGLAVTDTQYF
TRBJ2-2 - TRBV27 - TGTGCCAGTACCCTCCGGACATCCACCGGGGAGCTGTTTTTT CASTLRTSTGELFF
TRBJ2-5 - TRBV3-1/TRBV3-2 - TGTGCCAGCAGCCAACGCTCAGGCCGACAAGAGACCCAGTACTTC CASSQRSGRQETQYF
TRBJ1-1 TRBD1 TRBV19 once TGTGCCAGTAGTATAGGGACAGGGAATAGCCCTGAAGCTTTCTTT CASSIGTGNSPEAFF
TRBJ2-3 - TRBV5-4 - TGTGCCAGCAGCCCACCCGGGGGAAACACAGATACGCAGTATTTT CASSPPGGNTDTQYF
TRBJ1-3 - TRBV3-1/TRBV3-2 - TGTGCCAGCAGCCAAGACGGGGGATCCGGAAACACCATATATTTT CASSQDGGSGNTIYF